Shown below are 24 T cell receptor beta chains from a single sample sequenced in a study of technical replicates of blood from a few donors. Here immunoSEQ multiplex PCR was the method, and the copy in TCRdb shows in-frame clones only, minus some. Of approximately 79,000 clones in the sample, 85% to 95% are singletons; the top ten hold roughly 0.37%. Source material: T cells isolated from PBMCs. These receptors were collected from a human donor in good health.

In DNA form, the CDR3 reads TGTGCCAGCAGCTTAGCTTCAGGGGGGACAGATACGCAGTATTTT. This translates into CASSLASGGTDTQYF. V usage is TRBV7-9 and J usage is TRBJ2-3; TRBD1 might be the D (7 bases). Per germline, CDR1 SEHNR and CDR2 FQNEAQ (reference sequence). CDR3 length equals 15 residues. V lost 0 bases to trimming and J lost 3 bases, with 10 bases between them.

The genes are TRBV29-1 and TRBJ1-1; D is uncertain. The CDR3 consists of 14 residues. Between the trimmed V and J ends, which lost 1 base and 5 bases, there was a span of 14 bases. Germline CDR1 reads SQVTM; CDR2 reads ANQGSEA. The CDR3 loop is CSVEGGRGRTEAFF. CDR3 in DNA: TGCAGCGTTGAAGGTGGCAGAGGGCGGACTGAAGCTTTCTTT. The full variable domain, in which reference TRBV29-1 and TRBJ1-1 provide the parts outside the CDR3, is SAVISQKPSRDICQRGTSLTIQCQVDSQVTMMFWYRQQPGQSLTLIATANQGSEATYESGFVIDKFPISRPNLTFSTLTVSNMSPEDSSIYLCSVEGGRGRTEAFFGQGTRLTVV.

This clone occurred a few times. V gene TRBV20-1 combines with J gene TRBJ1-1, with unresolved D. CDR1 is DFQATT and CDR2 is SNEGSKA in the germline V gene (reference sequence). The CDR3 is made up of 10 amino acids. Trimming cost V 5 bases and J 4 bases, with 5 bases left between them. The CDR3 loop reads CSAPLTEAFF. Written as DNA, the CDR3 is TGCAGTGCTCCTCTCACTGAAGCTTTCTTT.

This chain connects TRBV28 to TRBJ1-2; D unclear. CDR1 is MDHEN and CDR2 is SYDVKM in the germline V gene. V lost 4 bases, J lost 2 bases, and 20 bases lay in between. The CDR3 has 17 amino acids. In nucleotides, the CDR3 is TGTGCCAGCAGTTCGCCCCCCGGGCAGCTAGCAAACTATGGCTACACCTTC. Translated, it gives CASSSPPGQLANYGYTF.

This clone has only one observation. This sequence joins TRBV19 and TRBJ1-5, with 8 positions matching TRBD1. The CDR3 extends over 13 amino acids. V lost 6 bases to trimming and J lost 9 bases; unmatched junction nucleotides: 7. Germline V gene data show CDR1 as LNHDA and CDR2 as SQIVND (reference sequence). CDR3 bases: TGTGCCAGTAGCCAGGGGGCCCTTAGGCCCCAGCATTTT. Its protein product is CASSQGALRPQHF.

The V and J genes are TRBV4-3 and TRBJ2-3; 7 nucleotides match TRBD1. Germline lookup yields CDR1 LGHNA and CDR2 YSLEER. J lost 9 bases, V lost 2 bases, and 17 bases had no gene match. The CDR3 is 17 residues long. CDR3 sequence reads: CASSQSAFDRAGKTQYF. In nucleotides, the CDR3 is TGCGCCAGCAGCCAATCAGCCTTTGACAGGGCGGGTAAGACGCAGTATTTT.

A single count supports this clone. The chain carries TRBV6-1 and TRBJ1-1; D possibly corresponds to TRBD1 (5 bases). The CDR3 spans 12 residues. Germline assignment: CDR1 MNHNS and CDR2 SASEGT. The ends were cut back, 3 bases at V and 8 bases at J, with 10 bases in the middle. The CDR3 bases are TGTGCCAGCAGTGACTGGGGCAGCGAAGCTTTCTTT. As protein: CASSDWGSEAFF.

The J gene is TRBJ2-1, the V gene TRBV19; 7 bases match TRBD2. The junction had 11 bases not matched to a gene; V was cut back by 9 bases and J by 6 bases. CDR1 is LNHDA and CDR2 is SQIVND in the germline V gene (reference sequence). The CDR3 has 14 residues. Written as DNA, the CDR3 is TGTGCCAGCTCCTTGGGAGGGCTACTCAATGAGCAGTTCTTC. Protein product: CASSLGGLLNEQFF.

The rearrangement links TRBV7-3 to TRBJ2-6; D uncertain. From germline, CDR1 is SGHTA and CDR2 FQGTGA. The CDR3 is 15 amino acids. V was clipped by 5 bases and J by 1 base, with 9 bases between them. The CDR3 protein is CASSQELSGANVLTF. DNA of the CDR3: TGTGCCAGCAGCCAAGAACTGTCTGGGGCCAACGTCCTGACTTTC. Complete variable domain (other parts from reference TRBV7-3 and TRBJ2-6): GAGVSQTPSNKVTEKGKYVELRCDPISGHTALYWYRQSLGQGPEFLIYFQGTGAADDSGLPNDRFFAVRPEGSVSTLKIQRTERGDSAVYLCASSQELSGANVLTFGAGSRLTVL.

The chain employs TRBV9 and TRBJ1-2; 8 bases line up with TRBD1. The V segment lost 4 bases and the J segment 6 bases; nucleotides outside the gene matches: 5. The CDR3 contains 13 residues. The germline CDR1 and CDR2 sequences are SGDLS and YYNGEE. In DNA, the CDR3 is TGTGCCAGCAGCCGAGGACAGGGAGATGGCTACACCTTC. Its translation: CASSRGQGDGYTF.

The rearrangement links TRBV5-4 to TRBJ1-1; D is possibly TRBD1 (5 bases). Trimming removed 4 bases at V and 1 base at J, with 11 bases between. The germline CDR1 and CDR2 sequences are SGHNT and YYREEE (reference sequence). CDR3 size: 14 residues. The DNA for the CDR3 is TGTGCCAGCAGCCGACAGAACGCGAACACTGAAGCTTTCTTT. This translates into CASSRQNANTEAFF.

V gene TRBV30 combines with J gene TRBJ2-3, with 11 bases fitting TRBD2. The CDR3 length is 16 residues. Germline CDR1 reads GTSNPN; CDR2 reads SVGIG (reference sequence). V shed 3 bases and J 0 bases; nucleotides not matched to a gene: 5. The CDR3 region has the DNA TGTGCCTGGAGGGGACTAGCGGAACTTAGCACAGATACGCAGTATTTT. Protein sequence: CAWRGLAELSTDTQYF.

V is TRBV14 and J is TRBJ2-5, with D uncertain. Germline CDR1 SGHDN, CDR2 FVKESK. The CDR3 runs 16 residues. V shed 0 bases and J shed 0 bases, with 11 bases lying between them. For the CDR3, the DNA is TGTGCCAGCAGCCAAGAGCGGTTCGAGTACCAAGAGACCCAGTACTTC. Translation: CASSQERFEYQETQYF.

The chain employs TRBV11-2 and TRBJ2-3; TRBD2 aligns across 7 bases. The CDR3 runs 16 residues. V dropped 3 bases and J dropped 5; count of bases not matched to a gene: 11. The germline V gene encodes CDR1 SGHAT and CDR2 FQNNGV. CDR3 sequence (DNA): TGTGCCAGCAGCTTTGGGCGGGAGAGGCGTAGAGATACGCAGTATTTT. It yields the protein CASSFGRERRRDTQYF.

CDR3 sequence: CASSLDRAKSYEQYF. For the CDR3, the DNA is TGCGCCAGCAGCTTGGATCGAGCGAAATCCTACGAGCAGTACTTC. The chain recombines TRBV5-1 with TRBJ2-7; no clear D. CDR3 length: 15 residues. V was cut by 0 bases and J by 1 base, with 11 bases left in between. Germline V gene sequence: CDR1 SGHRS, CDR2 YFSETQ.

This clone turned up a few times. The CDR3 reads CASSGTGGANVLTF. In DNA, the CDR3 is TGTGCCAGCAGTGGGACAGGGGGGGCCAACGTCCTGACTTTC. This chain uses TRBV6-4 with TRBJ2-6; 8 nucleotides agree with TRBD1. Germline V gene data show CDR1 as MRHNA and CDR2 as SNTAGT. V shed 4 bases and J 4 bases; nucleotides not matched to a gene: 0. The CDR3 contains 14 residues.

The chain is built from TRBV7-3 and TRBJ2-1, with D unresolved. Trimming removed 4 bases from V and 0 bases from J, with 4 bases in between. The CDR3 loop spans 13 amino acids. CDR1 SGHTA and CDR2 FQGTGA come from the germline V gene. This CDR3 reads CASSSSSYNEQFF. DNA of the CDR3: TGTGCCAGCAGCTCGAGCTCCTACAATGAGCAGTTCTTC.

The chain is built from TRBV5-8 and TRBJ1-5; 10 nucleotides line up with TRBD1. The CDR3 is 15 amino acids. Germline-derived CDR1 and CDR2 are SGHTS and YDEGEE. The V segment lost 3 bases and the J segment 4 bases; nucleotides outside the gene matches: 4. In DNA form, the CDR3 reads TGTGCCAGCAGCTACGGGACAGGGGAAAATCAGCCCCAGCATTTT. Protein sequence: CASSYGTGENQPQHF.

This clone was seen once. This sequence joins TRBV4-2 and TRBJ1-5, with D possibly matching TRBD1 (5 bases). CDR1 and CDR2 from the germline V gene are LGHNA and YNFKEQ. This CDR3 contains 13 residues. V shed 6 bases and J shed 4 bases, with 10 bases lying between them. CDR3 loop: CASSGAENQPQHF. The CDR3 DNA is TGTGCCAGCAGTGGGGCAGAAAATCAGCCCCAGCATTTT.

The chain is built from TRBV10-3 and TRBJ1-1, with TRBD1 identical over 8 bases. The germline V gene encodes CDR1 ENHRY and CDR2 SYGVKD. The CDR3 has 14 residues. Germline trimming cut 6 bases from V and 4 bases from J; bases unmatched to any gene: 7. In nucleotides, the CDR3 is TGTGCCATCAGCCTTCAGGGGGCCAGCACTGAAGCTTTCTTT. Its protein product is CAISLQGASTEAFF.

The chain carries TRBV5-1 and TRBJ2-5, with 7 bases matching TRBD2. The CDR3 extends over 15 amino acids. Per the germline V gene, CDR1 is SGHRS and CDR2 is YFSETQ. V gave up 0 bases and J gave up 5 bases; unmatched junction bases: 7. CDR3 coding DNA: TGCGCCAGCAGCTTGGGACGCGGGAGCGGGGAGACCCAGTACTTC. It codes for CASSLGRGSGETQYF.

The chain links TRBV7-9 to TRBJ1-5; D is unresolved. The CDR3 is 14 amino acids. V was shortened by 5 bases and J by 4 bases, with 12 bases between the two germline ends. The V gene's germline CDR1 is SEHNR and CDR2 FQNEAQ (reference sequence). The chain's CDR3 is CASSPEPQNQPQHF. The CDR3 DNA reads as TGTGCCAGCAGCCCCGAGCCACAGAATCAGCCCCAGCATTTT. Full variable domain (remainder filled in from reference TRBV7-9 and TRBJ1-5): DTGVSQNPRHKITKRGQNVTFRCDPISEHNRLYWYRQTLGQGPEFLTYFQNEAQLEKSRLLSDRFSAERPKGSFSTLEIQRTEQGDSAMYLCASSPEPQNQPQHFGDGTRLSIL.

This chain links TRBV6-1 with TRBJ2-7; no reliable D call. The CDR3 contains 13 residues. With 4 bases removed from V and 0 bases from J, the gap between germline ends came to 7 bases. From germline, CDR1 is MNHNS and CDR2 SASEGT. The CDR3 reads CASSGSSSYEQYF. CDR3 in DNA: TGTGCCAGCAGTGGGAGCTCCTCCTACGAGCAGTACTTC.

The rearrangement uses TRBV30 and TRBJ2-7, with 8 bases matching TRBD2. Germline CDR1 reads GTSNPN; CDR2 reads SVGIG (reference sequence). This CDR3 has 11 residues. V shed 4 bases and J 12 bases; nucleotides not matched to a gene: 8. CDR3 coding DNA: TGTGCCTGGATCAGCGGGAGAGGTCTGTACTTC. The encoded protein is CAWISGRGLYF.